Each of the 6 T cell receptor beta chains below was sequenced from the same sample in a study of T cells in tumors after PD-1 blockade. Assay used: immunoSEQ multiplex PCR; TCRdb lists only in-frame clones, some missing. The profile shows approximately 50,000 clones, 79% of them singletons. This specimen was PBMCs, taken before anti-PD-1 therapy. Receptors were obtained from a human donor with advanced basal cell or squamous cell carcinoma (not recorded which).

This sequence joins TRBV29-1 and TRBJ1-3, with no clear D. CDR1 and CDR2 (germline): SQVTM, ANQGSEA. The V and J ends lost 3 bases and 0 bases respectively, with 6 bases between them. This CDR3 is 13 amino acids long. The DNA for the CDR3 is TGCAGCGTTGAGCGGTTCTCTGGAAACACCATATATTTT. It codes for CSVERFSGNTIYF.

V gene TRBV18 combines with J gene TRBJ2-7, with unresolved D. V dropped 6 bases and J dropped 6 bases, with 21 bases sitting between them. From germline, CDR1 is KGHSH and CDR2 LQKENI. The CDR3 sequence is 15 residues long. The CDR3, as DNA: TGTGCCAGCTCTCAGGTAGGAGATGGGATCACCGAGCAGTACTTC. Residues: CASSQVGDGITEQYF.

CDR3 sequence reads: CASSPWRSETQYF. The CDR3 bases are TGTGCCAGCAGCCCCTGGAGATCGGAGACCCAGTACTTC. The V gene is TRBV3-1 (or the pseudogene TRBV3-2), the J gene TRBJ2-5; D uncertain. This CDR3 is built from 13 residues. Germline loops: CDR1 LGHDT, CDR2 YNNKEL (reference sequence). V was shortened by 4 bases and J by 5 bases, with 11 bases between the two germline ends.

This chain joins TRBV2 and TRBJ1-1; D uncertain. This CDR3 spans 13 amino acids. CDR1 and CDR2 from the germline V gene are SNHLY and FYNNEI. Deletions cut 6 bases from V and 1 base from J, with 9 bases between. In DNA, the CDR3 is TGTGCCAGCAGGGTAGAGTCGAACACTGAAGCTTTCTTT. As protein: CASRVESNTEAFF.

This chain uses TRBV15 with TRBJ2-5; D ambiguous. V shed 0 bases and J shed 7 bases, with 6 bases lying between them. CDR1 and CDR2 from the germline V gene are LNHNV and YYDKDF (reference sequence). The CDR3 runs 12 residues. The CDR3 sequence: CATSRDGGTQYF. The CDR3 bases are TGTGCCACCAGCAGAGATGGCGGGACCCAGTACTTC.

The rearrangement joins TRBV5-1 to TRBJ2-5; possible D gene TRBD1, 6 bases. The germline V gene encodes CDR1 SGHRS and CDR2 YFSETQ. The CDR3 spans 15 residues. V lost 3 bases to trimming and J lost 1 base, with 13 bases between them. The CDR3 DNA is TGCGCCAGCAGCTGGGACCCGGACAGCCAAGAGACCCAGTACTTC. Residues: CASSWDPDSQETQYF.